This T cell receptor beta chain appears in the sequencing data of a study of a mutant IDH1 vaccine in newly diagnosed glioma. Study-wide background: Mean patient age was about 44 years; approximately 62% were male and about 40% female. Previous treatment comprised radiotherapy, temozolomide, or both, mostly both. Study-level findings and limits: Roughly 93% of patients showed vaccine-induced immune responses across multiple MHC alleles.

Concerning this clone itself: Its antigen is unknown.

From germline, CDR1 is LNHDA and CDR2 SQIVND (reference sequence). V shed 4 bases, J shed 1 base, and the junction held 8 bases outside the gene matches. The CDR3 loop spans 17 amino acids. Here immunoSEQ multiplex PCR was the method, and the copy in TCRdb shows in-frame clones only, minus some. The sample contains about 38,000 clones, around 82% of which appear only once. As to time point: week 5, during vaccination. All doses held 300 ug of mutant IDH1 20-mer peptide, with topical imiquimod. This rearrangement joins TRBV19 to TRBJ1-5; TRBD1 aligns across 9 bases. The specimen was PBMCs, collected from a glioma patient whose treatment included an IDH1 peptide vaccine. This TCR was sampled from a middle-aged man with glioma. CDR3 sequence reads: CASSSRGQGMSNQPQHF. As DNA, the CDR3 is TGTGCCAGTAGTAGCAGGGGACAGGGTATGAGCAATCAGCCCCAGCATTTT.